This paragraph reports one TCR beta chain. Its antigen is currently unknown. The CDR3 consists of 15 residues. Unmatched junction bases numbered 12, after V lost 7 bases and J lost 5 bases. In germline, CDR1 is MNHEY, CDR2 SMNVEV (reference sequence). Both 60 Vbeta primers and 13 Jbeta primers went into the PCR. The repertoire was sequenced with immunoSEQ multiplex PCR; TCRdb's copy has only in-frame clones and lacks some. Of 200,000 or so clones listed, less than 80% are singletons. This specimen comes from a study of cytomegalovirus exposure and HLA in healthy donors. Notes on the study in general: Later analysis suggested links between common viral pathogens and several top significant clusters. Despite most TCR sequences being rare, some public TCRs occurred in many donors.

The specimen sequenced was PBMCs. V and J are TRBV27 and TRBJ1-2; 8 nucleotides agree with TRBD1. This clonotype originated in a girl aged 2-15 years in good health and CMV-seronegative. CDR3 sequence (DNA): TGTGCCAGCAAGGGACAGGCGACGGGGTTATATGGCTACACCTTC. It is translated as CASKGQATGLYGYTF.